These 29 T cell receptor beta chains were all obtained from the same sample, sequenced in a study of beta chain features in type 1 diabetes. Sequencing targeted expressed TCRB transcripts, as all isolated RNA had been reverse transcribed. Produced via immunoSEQ multiplex PCR; TCRdb's table is partial and in-frame only. The sample includes about 180,000 clones, about an eighth of them seen just once. The sequenced sample consisted of central memory CD4+ T cells from blood. The receptors derive from a woman aged 18-29 years in good health.

V is TRBV18 and J is TRBJ2-7; TRBD1 matches at 10 bases. With V trimmed by 6 bases and J by 6 bases, 2 bases remained unmatched. This CDR3 region has 12 residues. The germline CDR1 and CDR2 sequences are KGHSH and LQKENI. CDR3 nucleotide sequence: TGTGCCAGCTCCGACAGGGGGCGCGAGCAGTACTTC. Encoded protein: CASSDRGREQYF.

In its sample, this clone was seen a few times. The chain carries TRBV4-1 and TRBJ2-6, with 9 bases identical to TRBD1. CDR3 size: 16 residues. Germline trimming cut 2 bases from V and 6 bases from J; bases unmatched to any gene: 5. CDR1 is MGHRA, CDR2 YSYEKL, per germline. CDR3 in amino acids: CASSQQGQGVANVLTF. The CDR3 nucleotides read TGCGCCAGCAGCCAACAGGGACAGGGTGTGGCCAACGTCCTGACTTTC.

In DNA, the CDR3 is TGTGCCAGCAGCTTGAAGACAGGAGAACCCTATGGCTACACCTTC. This gives the protein CASSLKTGEPYGYTF. J is TRBJ1-2 and V is TRBV5-5; possibly TRBD1 for D (6 bases). Looked up from germline, CDR1 is SGHKS and CDR2 is YYEKEE (reference sequence). The V gene lost 1 base and the J gene lost 4 bases, with 14 bases spanning the gap. The CDR3 contains 15 residues.

The gene calls are TRBV4-3 and TRBJ2-3; 10 positions agree with TRBD1. The germline V gene has CDR1 LGHNA and CDR2 YSLEER. This CDR3 has 16 residues. V lost 3 bases, J lost 5 bases, and 8 bases stayed unmatched. The CDR3 reads CASSHSGTGAEDTQYF. The CDR3 DNA follows: TGCGCCAGCAGCCACTCCGGGACAGGGGCAGAAGATACGCAGTATTTT.

The chain links TRBV4-2 to TRBJ1-2, with D unclear. The germline gives CDR1 LGHNA, CDR2 YNFKEQ. The CDR3 sequence is 15 residues long. V lost 0 bases and J lost 5, with 13 bases in between. CDR3 nucleotide sequence: TGTGCCAGCAGCCAAGATACCCACGGGGATTATGGCTACACCTTC. Its translation is CASSQDTHGDYGYTF.

The chain is built from TRBV5-1 and TRBJ2-1, with 8 bases aligning to TRBD1. The length of the CDR3 is 14 residues. The V gene end was trimmed by 4 bases and the J gene end by 7 bases; junction bases not matched to a gene: 7. The germline gives CDR1 SGHRS, CDR2 YFSETQ. The DNA of the CDR3 is TGCGCCAGCAGCGTCGGACAGGGATGGAATGAGCAGTTCTTC. This codes for CASSVGQGWNEQFF.

There are a few counts of this clone. The chain links TRBV7-2 to TRBJ2-5; D is unclear. Per germline, CDR1 SGHTA and CDR2 FQGNSA. Trimming cost V 7 bases and J 3 bases, with 12 bases left between them. The CDR3 is 13 residues long. The CDR3 coding sequence is TGTGCCAGCAACCACTTACTGGAAGAGACCCAGTACTTC. Residues: CASNHLLEETQYF.

This clone was seen ten or more times. The J gene is TRBJ2-6, the V gene TRBV5-1; TRBD1 agrees at 7 bases. This CDR3 contains 18 residues. The germline gives CDR1 SGHRS, CDR2 YFSETQ. After removal of 4 bases from V and 0 bases from J, the junction contained 10 bases not matched to a gene. The CDR3 sequence: CASSDRDSHFSGANVLTF. DNA of the CDR3: TGCGCCAGCAGCGACCGGGACAGCCACTTCTCTGGGGCCAACGTCCTGACTTTC.

The chain links TRBV5-1 to TRBJ2-1, with unresolved D. Between the trimmed V and J ends, which lost 4 bases and 5 bases, there was a span of 10 bases. Germline V gene sequence: CDR1 SGHRS, CDR2 YFSETQ. The CDR3 runs to 13 residues. The CDR3 DNA is TGCGCCAGCAGCCTGGCCCCTCACAATGAGCAGTTCTTC. It is translated as CASSLAPHNEQFF.

DNA for the CDR3: TGCAGCCGTACCGGGACAGGGGACAATGAGCAGTTCTTC. Its protein is CSRTGTGDNEQFF. This chain links TRBV29-1 with TRBJ2-1; 10 bases are shared with TRBD1. CDR3 length: 13 amino acids. Germline trimming cut 8 bases from V and 5 bases from J; bases unmatched to any gene: 6. Germline V gene data show CDR1 as SQVTM and CDR2 as ANQGSEA.

J is TRBJ2-1 and V is TRBV7-9; TRBD2 is a possible D gene (6 bases). The CDR3 length is 16 residues. V shed 10 bases and J shed 1 base, with 20 bases lying between them. Per germline, CDR1 SEHNR and CDR2 FQNEAQ (reference sequence). CDR3: CATEYGGPGSYNEQFF. The DNA of the CDR3 is TGTGCCACTGAATATGGAGGGCCAGGGTCCTACAATGAGCAGTTCTTC.

This clone was seen a few times. This rearrangement joins TRBV6-5 to TRBJ2-3; 7 bases map to TRBD2. This CDR3 region has 15 residues. After removal of 6 bases from V and 4 bases from J, the junction contained 10 bases not matched to a gene. Germline CDR1 and CDR2: MNHEY and SVGAGI. CDR3 loop: CASRARPGGSDTQYF. CDR3 sequence (DNA): TGTGCCAGCAGGGCCCGCCCGGGAGGTTCAGATACGCAGTATTTT.

This clone was observed a handful of times. The chain couples TRBV7-9 to TRBJ2-5; tentative D call: TRBD2 (5 bases). The germline gives CDR1 SEHNR, CDR2 FQNEAQ (reference sequence). Deletions cut 3 bases from V and 0 bases from J, with 8 bases between. The CDR3 covers 14 residues. CDR3 protein: CASSFLRDQETQYF. CDR3 in DNA: TGTGCCAGCAGCTTTTTGCGGGACCAAGAGACCCAGTACTTC.

This clone was found a few times. The V call is TRBV29-1, the J call TRBJ1-1; a weak D match, TRBD1 (6 bases). CDR1 is SQVTM, CDR2 ANQGSEA, per germline. With 4 bases removed from V and 6 bases from J, the gap between germline ends came to 9 bases. CDR3 length: 11 amino acids. CDR3 amino acids: CSVAWGPEAFF. The CDR3 DNA reads TGCAGCGTTGCCTGGGGGCCTGAAGCTTTCTTT.

This clone was counted a few times. V gene TRBV29-1 combines with J gene TRBJ2-4, with 13 bases lining up with TRBD2. This CDR3 region has 17 residues. V dropped 6 bases and J dropped 1; count of bases not matched to a gene: 9. Germline-derived CDR1 and CDR2 are SQVTM and ANQGSEA. For the CDR3, the DNA is TGCAGCGTCTCCGGGACTAGCGGGGAGCGGGCCAAAAACATTCAGTACTTC. Protein sequence: CSVSGTSGERAKNIQYF. The variable domain in full, completed from reference TRBV29-1 and TRBJ2-4, reads SAVISQKPSRDICQRGTSLTIQCQVDSQVTMMFWYRQQPGQSLTLIATANQGSEATYESGFVIDKFPISRPNLTFSTLTVSNMSPEDSSIYLCSVSGTSGERAKNIQYFGAGTRLSVL.

The chain joins TRBV27 to TRBJ1-3, with TRBD1 matching 7 bases. CDR1 is MNHEY, CDR2 SMNVEV, per germline (reference sequence). V trimming: 6 bases; J trimming: 0 bases; junction bases outside the gene matches: 2. This CDR3 contains 14 residues. The CDR3 DNA reads as TGTGCCAGCAGAGCAGGGGGCTCTGGAAACACCATATATTTT. Translating it yields CASRAGGSGNTIYF.

This sequence joins TRBV9 and TRBJ2-1, with D hard to call. V lost 4 bases, J lost 2 bases, and 10 bases lay in between. The length of the CDR3 is 14 residues. CDR1 is SGDLS and CDR2 is YYNGEE in the germline V gene. The CDR3 here is CASSPPAPYNEQFF. The CDR3 region has the DNA TGTGCCAGCAGCCCCCCCGCGCCCTACAATGAGCAGTTCTTC.

CDR3 DNA sequence: TGTGCCAGCAGCCTCCCTGGGGCCAACGTCCTGACTTTC. Translated: CASSLPGANVLTF. The rearrangement links TRBV28 to TRBJ2-6; no definite D call. Trimming took off 6 bases at V and 2 bases at J, with 5 bases between the two ends. There are 13 residues in the CDR3. Germline values: CDR1 MDHEN, CDR2 SYDVKM.

The chain links TRBV7-2 to TRBJ2-5; D is unclear. V was shortened by 6 bases and J by 4 bases, with 12 bases between the two germline ends. This CDR3 is built from 13 residues. CDR1 and CDR2 (germline): SGHTA, FQGNSA. The CDR3 here is CASRELRLETQYF. CDR3 bases: TGTGCCAGCAGGGAGTTACGGTTAGAGACCCAGTACTTC.

This clone has only a few counts. The chain joins TRBV4-2 to TRBJ1-4, with D tentatively TRBD1 (6 bases). The V gene lost 4 bases and the J gene lost 0 bases, with 12 bases spanning the gap. The CDR3 contains 16 residues. Germline V gives CDR1 LGHNA, CDR2 YNFKEQ. CDR3 amino acids: CASSLVRGATNEKLFF. DNA of the CDR3: TGTGCCAGCAGCCTGGTCAGGGGAGCAACTAATGAAAAACTGTTTTTT.

The chain carries TRBV19 and TRBJ2-3; D gene unclear. Trimming removed 3 bases at V and 4 bases at J, with 8 bases between. Germline-derived CDR1 and CDR2 are LNHDA and SQIVND (reference sequence). The CDR3 spans 13 residues. The CDR3 coding sequence is TGTGCCAGTAGTATTCAATCGGCAGATACGCAGTATTTT. Translated, it gives CASSIQSADTQYF. The full variable domain, completed using reference TRBV19 and TRBJ2-3, is DGGITQSPKYLFRKEGQNVTLSCEQNLNHDAMYWYRQDPGQGLRLIYYSQIVNDFQKGDIAEGYSVSREKKESFPLTVTSAQKNPTAFYLCASSIQSADTQYFGPGTRLTVL.

The gene calls are TRBV5-1 and TRBJ2-5, with 10 bases lining up with TRBD2. CDR3 size: 16 residues. Per the germline V gene, CDR1 is SGHRS and CDR2 is YFSETQ. V dropped 0 bases and J dropped 2; count of bases not matched to a gene: 4. Here the CDR3 reads CASSLALAGVQETQYF. As DNA, the CDR3 is TGCGCCAGCAGCTTGGCCCTAGCGGGAGTTCAAGAGACCCAGTACTTC.

The gene calls are TRBV7-9 and TRBJ1-2; D unclear. The V and J ends lost 10 bases and 6 bases respectively, with 21 bases between them. Germline CDR1 is SEHNR and CDR2 is FQNEAQ (reference sequence). The CDR3 loop spans 14 amino acids. The CDR3 spells CAIVQPRPLDGYTF. The CDR3 bases are TGTGCCATCGTTCAACCGCGTCCGCTGGATGGCTACACCTTC. Variable domain in full (rest from reference TRBV7-9 and TRBJ1-2): DTGVSQNPRHKITKRGQNVTFRCDPISEHNRLYWYRQTLGQGPEFLTYFQNEAQLEKSRLLSDRFSAERPKGSFSTLEIQRTEQGDSAMYLCAIVQPRPLDGYTFGSGTRLTVV.

V and J are TRBV4-3 and TRBJ2-1; 10 bases map to TRBD2. The J segment lost 7 bases and the V segment lost 3 bases, leaving 9 bases of the junction unmatched. This CDR3 has 16 amino acids. CDR1 is LGHNA and CDR2 is YSLEER in the germline V gene. The CDR3 bases are TGCGCCAGCAGCCAGTTCCTAGCGGGAGCAGGGAATGAGCAGTTCTTC. Protein product: CASSQFLAGAGNEQFF.

This clone was counted between two and nine times. The chain carries TRBV5-4 and TRBJ1-2; D not certain. Germline CDR1 reads SGHNT; CDR2 reads YYREEE (reference sequence). Deletions cut 6 bases from V and 7 bases from J, with 10 bases between. The CDR3 sequence is 11 residues long. The CDR3 reads CASTNSFGYTF. CDR3 coding DNA: TGTGCCAGCACCAACTCGTTTGGCTACACCTTC.

This chain connects TRBV9 to TRBJ2-4, with 7 positions matching TRBD1. The CDR3 length is 15 residues. V lost 4 bases, J lost 8 bases, and 12 bases stayed unmatched. The germline V gene encodes CDR1 SGDLS and CDR2 YYNGEE. The CDR3 DNA reads as TGTGCCAGCAGCACCCTAGACAGGGTAGAGGACATTCAGTACTTC. It translates to CASSTLDRVEDIQYF.

The chain couples TRBV18 to TRBJ1-5; a possible D gene is TRBD1 (6 bases). CDR3 length: 17 residues. CDR1 KGHSH and CDR2 LQKENI come from the germline V gene. The ends were cut back, 0 bases at V and 0 bases at J, with 12 bases in the middle. This CDR3 is CASSPPMRGYSNQPQHF. DNA for the CDR3: TGTGCCAGCTCACCACCAATGAGGGGGTATAGCAATCAGCCCCAGCATTTT.

The CDR3 DNA reads as TGTGCCAGCAGCTTCCGGGGGGAGGTGAACACTGAAGCTTTCTTT. Residues: CASSFRGEVNTEAFF. The V gene is TRBV11-2, the J gene TRBJ1-1; the D gene is possibly TRBD1 (5 bases). Germline lookup yields CDR1 SGHAT and CDR2 FQNNGV. CDR3 size: 15 residues. Trimming stripped 3 bases from V and 0 bases from J, with 11 bases between.

The genes are TRBV6-5 and TRBJ2-1; 8 positions match TRBD2. Trimming removed 6 bases from V and 3 bases from J; junction bases left unmatched: 4. The CDR3 contains 14 residues. Germline V gene data show CDR1 as MNHEY and CDR2 as SVGAGI. The CDR3 is CASSIAGRYNEQFF. In nucleotides, the CDR3 is TGTGCCAGCAGCATAGCGGGACGCTACAATGAGCAGTTCTTC.